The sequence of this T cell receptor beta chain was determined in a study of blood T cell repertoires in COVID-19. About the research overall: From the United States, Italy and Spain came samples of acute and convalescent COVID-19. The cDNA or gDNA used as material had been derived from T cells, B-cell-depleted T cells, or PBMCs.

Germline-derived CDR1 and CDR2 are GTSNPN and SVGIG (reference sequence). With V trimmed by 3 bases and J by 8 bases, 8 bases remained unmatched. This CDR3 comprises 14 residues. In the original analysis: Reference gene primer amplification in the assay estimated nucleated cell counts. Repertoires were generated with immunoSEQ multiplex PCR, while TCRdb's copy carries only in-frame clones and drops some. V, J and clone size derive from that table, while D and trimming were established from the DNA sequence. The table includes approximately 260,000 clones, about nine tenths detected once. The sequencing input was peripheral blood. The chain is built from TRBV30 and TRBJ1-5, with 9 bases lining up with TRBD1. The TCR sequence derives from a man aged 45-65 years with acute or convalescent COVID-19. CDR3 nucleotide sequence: TGTGCCTGGAGACCCGGGACAGGGAGGGAGCCCCAGCATTTT. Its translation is CAWRPGTGREPQHF.